This TCR beta chain appears in the sequencing data of a study of blood T cell repertoires in COVID-19. TCRdb keeps only in-frame clones here, not all; method: immunoSEQ multiplex PCR. The sample consists of tens of thousands of clones, about nine tenths of them appearing once. This clone was recorded a few times. V lost 4 bases and J lost 12; bases outside the gene matches: 9. CDR1 and CDR2 (germline): SEHNR, FQNEAQ (reference sequence). The CDR3 covers 12 residues. The source of this sequence is a man in his 60s with acute or convalescent COVID-19. The V call is TRBV7-9, the J call TRBJ2-7; 7 nucleotides match TRBD2. The sequencing input was peripheral blood. CDR3 DNA: TGTGCCAGCAGCTCGAGCGGGACCCGGAGGTACTTC. Amino acid sequence: CASSSSGTRRYF.